This T cell receptor (beta chain) comes out of a study of shared clonotypes between healthy human individuals. Across the study: The cohort had two women and three men, ages 18 to 49.

Study-wide findings and caveats: The expectation was that sequencing depth would affect clonotype sharing among donors. The four-donor shared clonotypes exceeded non-shared clonotypes in generation probability, with non-shared ones scoring lower.

V lost 2 bases to trimming and J lost 6 bases; unmatched junction nucleotides: 5. The CDR3 consists of 15 residues. CDR1 and CDR2 (germline): GTSNPN, SVGIG (reference sequence). A word on this clone: Antigen unknown.

Researchers divided each subset's genomic DNA evenly across several immunoSEQ plates. Only in-frame clones appear in the TCRdb table, and some are missing; sequencing was by immunoSEQ multiplex PCR. The sample includes more than 2,000,000 clones, approximately 95% of them seen just once. This receptor was taken from a man between 18 and 29 years old in good health. Some clones in this sample may be carry-over from other donors' samples. The sequencing sample was made of naive CD4+ T cells from PBMCs. Subset meaning: CD45RA+ positively selected. The chain uses TRBV30 and TRBJ1-6; 9 positions agree with TRBD1. The DNA of the CDR3 is TGTGCCTGGAGTTTGGACAGGGGAGGTAATTCACCCCTCCACTTT. Its translation: CAWSLDRGGNSPLHF. Using reference TRBV30 and TRBJ1-6 for the parts outside the CDR3, the full variable domain is SQTIHQWPATLVQPVGSPLSLECTVEGTSNPNLYWYRQAAGRGLQLLFYSVGIGQISSEVPQNLSASRPQDRQFILSSKKLLLSDSGFYLCAWSLDRGGNSPLHFGNGTRLTVT.